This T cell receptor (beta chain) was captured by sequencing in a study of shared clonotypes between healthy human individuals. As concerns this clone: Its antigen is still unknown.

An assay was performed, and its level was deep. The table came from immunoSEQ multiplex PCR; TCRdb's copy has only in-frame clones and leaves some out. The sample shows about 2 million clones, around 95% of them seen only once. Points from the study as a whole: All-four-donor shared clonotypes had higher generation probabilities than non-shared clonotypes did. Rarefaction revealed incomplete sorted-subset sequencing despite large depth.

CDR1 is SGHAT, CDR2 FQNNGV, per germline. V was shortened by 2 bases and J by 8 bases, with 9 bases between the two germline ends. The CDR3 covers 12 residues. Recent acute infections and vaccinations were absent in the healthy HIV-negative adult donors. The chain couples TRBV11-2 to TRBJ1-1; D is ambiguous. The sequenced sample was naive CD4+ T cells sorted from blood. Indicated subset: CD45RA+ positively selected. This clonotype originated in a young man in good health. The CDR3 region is CASSLNVGEAFF. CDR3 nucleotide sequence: TGTGCCAGCAGCTTAAACGTTGGAGAAGCTTTCTTT.